This note documents a single TCR beta chain sequence. This record comes from a study of blood T cells in healthy people across ages. The V gene's germline CDR1 is MGHRA and CDR2 YSYEKL. The CDR3 is made up of 15 amino acids. Trimming shortened V by 4 bases and J by 4 bases, and 16 bases separated the two germline ends. It was with a sample-barcoded 5' primer and a J-beta primer mix that a second PCR of about 6 to 12 cycles was run. A single record per CDR3 protein comes from TCRdb applying MiXCR to the 5' RACE reads. This table holds 600,000 or so distinct CDR3 sequences, around 48% found once. The clonotype was recovered from a man at least 80 years old in good health. Source material: blood. The V gene is TRBV4-1, the J gene TRBJ1-2, with D possibly TRBD1 on 5 matching bases. CDR3 sequence: CASSLEEGRGYGYTF. The CDR3 DNA is TGCGCCAGCAGCCTAGAGGAGGGTAGGGGCTATGGCTACACCTTC.